This TCR beta chain was documented in a study of cytotoxic CD8 clonotypes in ibrutinib-treated CLL. Study details: Response specimens were obtained following a median treatment duration of 12 months, with a range of 6 to 36. Broader study findings: Clonality increased at ibrutinib response and stayed stable in sustained remission. At progression, however, it fell back toward baseline. Baseline levels of clonality went above those of age-matched healthy donors and moved with circulating CD8+ T-cell counts.

Sequencing was performed with immunoSEQ multiplex PCR; in TCRdb, only in-frame clones are kept and a portion is missing. In the table there are 50,000 to 65,000 clones, approximately 75% of which are singletons. Only one count was recorded for this clone. Its antigen is as yet unknown. J gave up 4 bases and V 2 bases, and 5 bases lay outside the gene matches. Germline V gives CDR1 MNHEY, CDR2 SVGAGI. The CDR3 spans 16 residues. The chain links TRBV6-5 to TRBJ2-2, with 9 bases lining up with TRBD1. This receptor was identified in a human donor with chronic lymphocytic leukemia. This specimen consisted of PBMCs, obtained after 12 months of ibrutinib treatment. The CDR3 DNA reads as TGTGCCAGCAGTTACGCGACAGGGGGGATCACCGGGGAGCTGTTTTTT. Translating it yields CASSYATGGITGELFF.